This T cell receptor beta chain was retrieved from a study of T cells in Graves' hyperthyroidism and ophthalmopathy. Remarks on this clonotype: Its antigen is as yet unknown.

Points from the study as a whole: Blood also carried most thyroid clonotypes expanded above 0.001.

RNA transcripts gave rise to amplified TCR beta CDR3 regions. RT-PCR in the first round (using the HTBI primer set) targeted the TCR CDR3. TCRdb recomputed calls from the multiplex PCR reads with MiXCR, one row per CDR3 protein. The sample gives 540,000 or so distinct CDR3 sequences, about half of which show up once; around 20% is in the top ten. J was trimmed by 4 bases and V by 7 bases; bases with no gene match: 9. The CDR3 consists of 14 residues. This receptor was identified in an adult woman with Graves' disease, either hyperthyroidism or ophthalmopathy (not recorded which). This sequence joins TRBV12-3 or TRBV12-4 and TRBJ2-5, with TRBD1 matching 7 bases. The sequencing input was peripheral blood or thyroid tissue (not recorded which). The CDR3 spells CASKKDRVGETQYF. The DNA of the CDR3 is TGTGCCAGCAAAAAAGACAGGGTAGGAGAGACCCAGTACTTC.